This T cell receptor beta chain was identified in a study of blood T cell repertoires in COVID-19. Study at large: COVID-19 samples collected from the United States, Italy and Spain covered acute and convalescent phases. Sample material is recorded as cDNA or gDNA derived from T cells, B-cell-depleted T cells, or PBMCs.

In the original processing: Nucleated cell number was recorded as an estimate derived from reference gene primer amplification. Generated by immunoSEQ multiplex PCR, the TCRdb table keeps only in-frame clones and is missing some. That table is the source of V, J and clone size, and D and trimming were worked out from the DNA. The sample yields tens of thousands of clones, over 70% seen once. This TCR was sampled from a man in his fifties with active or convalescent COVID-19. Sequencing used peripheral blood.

CDR3 amino acids: CASSPPSGGGETQYF. Here the CDR3 DNA reads TGTGCCAGCTCACCACCTTCAGGGGGCGGGGAGACCCAGTACTTC. V usage is TRBV18 and J usage is TRBJ2-5, with 8 positions matching TRBD1. Germline V lookup: CDR1 KGHSH, CDR2 LQKENI. With 0 bases clipped from V and 5 bases from J, the junction kept 5 bases outside the gene matches. The CDR3 spans 15 residues. Filled out from reference TRBV18 and TRBJ2-5, the complete variable domain reads NAGVMQNPRHLVRRRGQEARLRCSPMKGHSHVYWYRQLPEEGLKFMVYLQKENIIDESGMPKERFSAEFPKEGPSILRIQQVVRGDSAAYFCASSPPSGGGETQYFGPGTRLLVL.